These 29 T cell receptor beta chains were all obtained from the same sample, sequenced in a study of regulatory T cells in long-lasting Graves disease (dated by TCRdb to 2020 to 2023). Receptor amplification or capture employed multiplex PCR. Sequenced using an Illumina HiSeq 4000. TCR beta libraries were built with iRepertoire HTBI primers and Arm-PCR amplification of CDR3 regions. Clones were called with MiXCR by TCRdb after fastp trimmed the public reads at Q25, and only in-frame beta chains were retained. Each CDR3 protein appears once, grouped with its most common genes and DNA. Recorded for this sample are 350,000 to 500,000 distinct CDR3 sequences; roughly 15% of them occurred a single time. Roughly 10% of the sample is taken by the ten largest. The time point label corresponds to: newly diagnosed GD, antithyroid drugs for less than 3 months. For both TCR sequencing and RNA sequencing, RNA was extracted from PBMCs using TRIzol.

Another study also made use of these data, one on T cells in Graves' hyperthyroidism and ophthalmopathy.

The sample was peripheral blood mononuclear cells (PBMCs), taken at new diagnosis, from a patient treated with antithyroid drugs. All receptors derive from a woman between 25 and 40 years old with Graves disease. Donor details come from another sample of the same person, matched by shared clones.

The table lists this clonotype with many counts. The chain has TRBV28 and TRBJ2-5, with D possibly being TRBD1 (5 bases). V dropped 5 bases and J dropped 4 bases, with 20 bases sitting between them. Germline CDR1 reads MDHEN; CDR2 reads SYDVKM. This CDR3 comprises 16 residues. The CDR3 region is CASSPQGPLQGETQYF. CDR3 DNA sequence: TGTGCCAGCAGTCCGCAAGGGCCCTTGCAGGGAGAGACCCAGTACTTC. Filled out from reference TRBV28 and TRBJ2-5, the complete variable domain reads DVKVTQSSRYLVKRTGEKVFLECVQDMDHENMFWYRQDPGLGLRLIYFSYDVKMKEKGDIPEGYSVSREKKERFSLILESASTNQTSMYLCASSPQGPLQGETQYFGPGTRLLVL.

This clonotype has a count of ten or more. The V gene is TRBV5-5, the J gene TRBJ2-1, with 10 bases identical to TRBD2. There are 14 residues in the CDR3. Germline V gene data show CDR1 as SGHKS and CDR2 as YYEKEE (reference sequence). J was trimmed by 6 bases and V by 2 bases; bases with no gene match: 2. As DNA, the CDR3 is TGTGCCAGCAGCTTAACTAGCGGGATCAATGAGCAGTTCTTC. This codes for CASSLTSGINEQFF.

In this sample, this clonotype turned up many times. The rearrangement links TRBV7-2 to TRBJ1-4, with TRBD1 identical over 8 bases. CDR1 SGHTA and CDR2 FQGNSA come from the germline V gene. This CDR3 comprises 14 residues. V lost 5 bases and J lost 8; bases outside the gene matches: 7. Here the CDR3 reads CASSLDRGGEKLFF. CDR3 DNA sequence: TGTGCCAGCAGCCTAGACAGGGGAGGGGAAAAACTGTTTTTT.

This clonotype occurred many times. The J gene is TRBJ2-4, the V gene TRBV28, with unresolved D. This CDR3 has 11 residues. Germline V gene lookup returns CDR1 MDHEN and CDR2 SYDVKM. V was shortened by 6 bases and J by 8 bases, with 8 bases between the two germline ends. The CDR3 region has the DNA TGTGCCAGCAGCGTTACGTACATTCAGTACTTC. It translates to CASSVTYIQYF.

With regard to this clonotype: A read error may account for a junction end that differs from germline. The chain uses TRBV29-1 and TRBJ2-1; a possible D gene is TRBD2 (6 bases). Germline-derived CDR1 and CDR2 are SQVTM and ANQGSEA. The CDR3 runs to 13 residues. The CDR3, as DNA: TGCAGCGTTCAGAGCGGGCCTTACAGTGAGCAGTTCTTC. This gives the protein CSVQSGPYSEQFF.

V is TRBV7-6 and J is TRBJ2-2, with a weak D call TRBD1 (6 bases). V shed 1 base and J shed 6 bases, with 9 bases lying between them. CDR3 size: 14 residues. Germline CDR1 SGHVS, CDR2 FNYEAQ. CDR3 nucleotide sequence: TGTGCCAGCAGCTTAGGAGGGGGTCCCGGGGAGCTGTTTTTT. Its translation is CASSLGGGPGELFF.

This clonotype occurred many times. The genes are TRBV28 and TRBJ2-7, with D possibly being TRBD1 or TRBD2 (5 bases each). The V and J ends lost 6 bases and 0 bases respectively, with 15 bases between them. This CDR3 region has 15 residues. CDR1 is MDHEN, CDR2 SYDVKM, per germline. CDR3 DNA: TGTGCCAGCAGAGTTACGGGACGGAACTCCTACGAGCAGTACTTC. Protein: CASRVTGRNSYEQYF. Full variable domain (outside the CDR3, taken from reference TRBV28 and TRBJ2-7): DVKVTQSSRYLVKRTGEKVFLECVQDMDHENMFWYRQDPGLGLRLIYFSYDVKMKEKGDIPEGYSVSREKKERFSLILESASTNQTSMYLCASRVTGRNSYEQYFGPGTRLTVT.

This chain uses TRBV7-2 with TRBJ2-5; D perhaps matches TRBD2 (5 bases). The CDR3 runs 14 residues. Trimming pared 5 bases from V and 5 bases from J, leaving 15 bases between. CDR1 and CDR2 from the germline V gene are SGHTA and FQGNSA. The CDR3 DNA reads TGTGCCAGCAGCCTGGACTCCACCGGCGAGACCCAGTACTTC. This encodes CASSLDSTGETQYF.

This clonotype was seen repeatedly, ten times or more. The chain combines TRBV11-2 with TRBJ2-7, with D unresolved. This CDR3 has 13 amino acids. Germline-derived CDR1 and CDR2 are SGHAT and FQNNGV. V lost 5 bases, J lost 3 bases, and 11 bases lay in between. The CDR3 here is CASSLRYDYEQYF. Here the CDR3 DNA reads TGTGCCAGCAGCCTTCGGTATGACTACGAGCAGTACTTC.

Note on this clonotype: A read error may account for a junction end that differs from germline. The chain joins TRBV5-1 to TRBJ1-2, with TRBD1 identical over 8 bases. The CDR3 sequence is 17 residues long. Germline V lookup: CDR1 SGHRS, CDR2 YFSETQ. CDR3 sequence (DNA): TGTGCCAGCAGCTTGAGCAGGGGGCTTTTGTGGCACTATGGCTACACCTTC. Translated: CASSLSRGLLWHYGYTF.

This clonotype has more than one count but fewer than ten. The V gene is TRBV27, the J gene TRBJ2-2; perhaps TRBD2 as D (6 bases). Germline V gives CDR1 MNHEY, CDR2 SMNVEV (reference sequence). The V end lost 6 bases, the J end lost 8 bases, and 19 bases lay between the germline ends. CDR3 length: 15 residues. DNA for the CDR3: TGTGCCAGCAGGGGGATTCTGCGGAGGGCTGGGGAGCTGTTTTTT. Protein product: CASRGILRRAGELFF.

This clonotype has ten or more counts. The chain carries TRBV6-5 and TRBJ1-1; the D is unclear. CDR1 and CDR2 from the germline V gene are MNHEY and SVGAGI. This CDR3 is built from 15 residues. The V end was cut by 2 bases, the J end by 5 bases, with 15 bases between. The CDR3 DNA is TGTGCCAGCAGTTACCTACTCGGCACTAAGACTGAAGCTTTCTTT. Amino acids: CASSYLLGTKTEAFF.

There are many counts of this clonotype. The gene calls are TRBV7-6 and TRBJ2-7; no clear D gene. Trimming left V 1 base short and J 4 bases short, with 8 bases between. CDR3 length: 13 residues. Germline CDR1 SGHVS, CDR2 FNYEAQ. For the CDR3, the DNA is TGTGCCAGCAGCTTAGGGCAAAAATACGAGCAGTACTTC. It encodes CASSLGQKYEQYF.

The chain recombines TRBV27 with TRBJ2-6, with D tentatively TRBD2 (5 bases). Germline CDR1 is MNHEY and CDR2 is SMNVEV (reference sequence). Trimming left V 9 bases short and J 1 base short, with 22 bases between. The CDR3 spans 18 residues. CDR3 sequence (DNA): TGTGCCAGACGCTTGAGCCACCGCGGGCGGTCTGGGGCCAACGTCCTGACTTTC. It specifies CARRLSHRGRSGANVLTF.

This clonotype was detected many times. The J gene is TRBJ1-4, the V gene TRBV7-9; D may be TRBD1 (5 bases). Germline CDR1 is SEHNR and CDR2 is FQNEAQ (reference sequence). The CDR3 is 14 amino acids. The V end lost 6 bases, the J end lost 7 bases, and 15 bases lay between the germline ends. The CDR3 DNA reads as TGTGCCAGCAGTGGGGCAGGTACAGGTGAAAAACTGTTTTTT. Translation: CASSGAGTGEKLFF.

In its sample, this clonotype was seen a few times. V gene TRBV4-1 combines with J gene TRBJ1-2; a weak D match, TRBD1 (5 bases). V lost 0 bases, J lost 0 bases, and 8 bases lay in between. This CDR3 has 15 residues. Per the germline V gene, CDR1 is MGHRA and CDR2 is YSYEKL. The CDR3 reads CASSQDPGPNYGYTF. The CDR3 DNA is TGCGCCAGCAGCCAAGACCCAGGGCCTAACTATGGCTACACCTTC.

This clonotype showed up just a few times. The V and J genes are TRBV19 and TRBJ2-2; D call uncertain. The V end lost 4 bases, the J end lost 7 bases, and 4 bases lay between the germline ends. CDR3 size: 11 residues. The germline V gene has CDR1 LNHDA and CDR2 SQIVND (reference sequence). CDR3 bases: TGTGCCAGTAGTAGGGTCGGGGAGCTGTTTTTT. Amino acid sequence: CASSRVGELFF. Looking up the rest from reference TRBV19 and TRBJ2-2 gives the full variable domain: DGGITQSPKYLFRKEGQNVTLSCEQNLNHDAMYWYRQDPGQGLRLIYYSQIVNDFQKGDIAEGYSVSREKKESFPLTVTSAQKNPTAFYLCASSRVGELFFGEGSRLTVL.

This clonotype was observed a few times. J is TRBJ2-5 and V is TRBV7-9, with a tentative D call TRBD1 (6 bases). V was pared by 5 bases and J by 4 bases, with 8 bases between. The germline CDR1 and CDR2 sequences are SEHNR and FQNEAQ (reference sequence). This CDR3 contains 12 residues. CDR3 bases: TGTGCCAGCAGCCCAGGGGTAGAGACCCAGTACTTC. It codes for CASSPGVETQYF.

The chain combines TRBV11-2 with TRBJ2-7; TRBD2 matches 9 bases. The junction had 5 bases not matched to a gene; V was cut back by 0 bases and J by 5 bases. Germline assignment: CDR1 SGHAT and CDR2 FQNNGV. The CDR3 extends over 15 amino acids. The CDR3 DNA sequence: TGTGCCAGCAGCTTAGAGGTCGGCGGGAGGGACGAGCAGTACTTC. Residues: CASSLEVGGRDEQYF.

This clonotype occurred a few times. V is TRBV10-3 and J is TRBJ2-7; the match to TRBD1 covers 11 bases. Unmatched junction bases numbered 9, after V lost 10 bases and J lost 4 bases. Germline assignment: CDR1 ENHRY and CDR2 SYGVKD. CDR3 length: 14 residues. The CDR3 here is CATLAGQGGYEQYF. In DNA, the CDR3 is TGTGCCACTCTCGCGGGACAGGGGGGATACGAGCAGTACTTC.

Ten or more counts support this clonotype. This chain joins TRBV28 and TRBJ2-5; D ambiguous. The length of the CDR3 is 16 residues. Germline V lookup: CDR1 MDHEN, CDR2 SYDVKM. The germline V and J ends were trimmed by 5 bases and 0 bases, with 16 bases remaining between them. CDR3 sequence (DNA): TGTGCCAGCAGTCCCCTGACCCGTGGGTACCAAGAGACCCAGTACTTC. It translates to CASSPLTRGYQETQYF.

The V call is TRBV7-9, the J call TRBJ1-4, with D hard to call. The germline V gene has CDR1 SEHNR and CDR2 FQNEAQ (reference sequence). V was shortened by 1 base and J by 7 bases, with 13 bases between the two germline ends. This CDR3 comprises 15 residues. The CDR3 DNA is TGTGCCAGCAGCTTAGTTAAGGCCGGCGGTGAAAAACTGTTTTTT. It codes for CASSLVKAGGEKLFF.

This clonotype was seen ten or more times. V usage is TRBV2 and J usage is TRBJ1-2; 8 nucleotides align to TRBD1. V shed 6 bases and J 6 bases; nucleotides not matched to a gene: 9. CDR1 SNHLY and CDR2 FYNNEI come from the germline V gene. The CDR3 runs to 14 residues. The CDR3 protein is CASRGTGLFDGYTF. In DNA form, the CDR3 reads TGTGCCAGCAGGGGGACAGGTCTTTTCGATGGCTACACCTTC.

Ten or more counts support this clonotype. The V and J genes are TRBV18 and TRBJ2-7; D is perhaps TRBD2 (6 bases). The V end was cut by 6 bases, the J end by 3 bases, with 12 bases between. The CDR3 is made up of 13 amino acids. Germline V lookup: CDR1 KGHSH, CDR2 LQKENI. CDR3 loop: CASSTGDLYEQYF. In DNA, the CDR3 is TGTGCCAGCTCTACGGGGGACCTCTACGAGCAGTACTTC.

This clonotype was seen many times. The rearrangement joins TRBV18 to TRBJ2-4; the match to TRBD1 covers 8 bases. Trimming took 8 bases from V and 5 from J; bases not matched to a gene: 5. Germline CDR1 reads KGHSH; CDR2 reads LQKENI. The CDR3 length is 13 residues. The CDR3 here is CASRETGENIQYF. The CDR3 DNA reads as TGTGCCAGCCGCGAGACAGGGGAAAACATTCAGTACTTC.

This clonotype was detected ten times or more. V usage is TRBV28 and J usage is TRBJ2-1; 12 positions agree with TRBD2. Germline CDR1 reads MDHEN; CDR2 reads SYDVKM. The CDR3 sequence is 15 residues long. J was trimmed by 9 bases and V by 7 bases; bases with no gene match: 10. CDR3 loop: CASTDGLAGKGEQFF. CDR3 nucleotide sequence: TGTGCCAGCACCGACGGACTAGCGGGAAAAGGTGAGCAGTTCTTC.

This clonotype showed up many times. As DNA, the CDR3 is TGTGCCAGCAGTTTTTCACGGAACTATGGCTACACCTTC. This encodes CASSFSRNYGYTF. V gene TRBV27 combines with J gene TRBJ1-2, with D unresolved. CDR3 size: 13 residues. V lost 3 bases and J 2 bases, leaving 7 bases between the germline ends. The V gene's germline CDR1 is MNHEY and CDR2 SMNVEV (reference sequence).

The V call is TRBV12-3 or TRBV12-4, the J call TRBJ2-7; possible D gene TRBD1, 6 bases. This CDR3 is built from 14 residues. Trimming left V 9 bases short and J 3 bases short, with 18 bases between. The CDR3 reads CASSRDKAIYEQYF. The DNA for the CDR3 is TGTGCCAGTTCGAGGGACAAGGCAATCTACGAGCAGTACTTC.

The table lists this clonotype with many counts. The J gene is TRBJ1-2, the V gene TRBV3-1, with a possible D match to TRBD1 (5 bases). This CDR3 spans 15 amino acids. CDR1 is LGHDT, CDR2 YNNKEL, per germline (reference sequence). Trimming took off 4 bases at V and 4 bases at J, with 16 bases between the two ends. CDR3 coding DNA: TGTGCCAGCAGCCCGGGACTCGCCGGAGTCTATGGCTACACCTTC. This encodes CASSPGLAGVYGYTF.